These 21 T cell receptor beta chains originate from one sample sequenced in a study of T cell repertoires in cytomegalovirus infection. TCRdb ran MiXCR on the reads and lists one entry per CDR3 protein. The sample carries about 890,000 distinct CDR3 sequences, approximately 31% recorded once. What these receptors recognize is not known. Sequenced here: cultured CD8+ T cells from PBMCs, sampled from culture after CMV antigen stimulation. Every receptor here comes from a human donor in good health (CMV status not recorded). Some clones in this sample may be carry-over from other donors' samples.

The chain is built from TRBV4-1 and TRBJ2-2; 11 bases match TRBD2. Germline loops: CDR1 MGHRA, CDR2 YSYEKL. The CDR3 consists of 18 residues. V lost 3 bases, J lost 5 bases, and 11 bases stayed unmatched. The CDR3 DNA reads TGCGCCAGCAGCCAGGCTCTAGCGGGGGGCTCTTTAACCGGGGAGCTGTTTTTT. Translation: CASSQALAGGSLTGELFF.

This clonotype was seen many times. The chain combines TRBV7-2 with TRBJ2-1; 7 nucleotides match TRBD2. The CDR3 totals 12 residues. Germline V gene sequence: CDR1 SGHTA, CDR2 FQGNSA. Trimming cost V 6 bases and J 14 bases; bases outside gene matches: 10. CDR3 amino acids: CASRARGEYEFF. Written as DNA, the CDR3 is TGTGCCAGCAGGGCCCGGGGGGAGTATGAGTTCTTC.

The chain joins TRBV13 to TRBJ2-3; the D gene is possibly TRBD1 (5 bases). This CDR3 has 12 amino acids. Per germline, CDR1 PRHDT and CDR2 FYEKMQ (reference sequence). The V end lost 6 bases, the J end lost 10 bases, and 14 bases lay between the germline ends. This chain's CDR3 is CASSLQAASQYF. CDR3 sequence (DNA): TGTGCCAGCAGTTTACAGGCCGCGTCGCAGTATTTT.

The chain recombines TRBV5-6 with TRBJ1-1, with D tentatively TRBD1 (5 bases). CDR3 size: 15 residues. The V end lost 4 bases, the J end lost 6 bases, and 19 bases lay between the germline ends. In germline, CDR1 is SGHDT, CDR2 YYEEEE. The CDR3 is CASSGAGGFEAEAFF. The CDR3 DNA reads as TGTGCCAGCAGCGGGGCTGGCGGGTTTGAAGCTGAAGCTTTCTTT.

The chain has TRBV27 and TRBJ1-5; D remains unclear. CDR1 is MNHEY, CDR2 SMNVEV, per germline (reference sequence). The CDR3 loop spans 15 amino acids. V dropped 0 bases and J dropped 3 bases, with 9 bases sitting between them. CDR3 in DNA: TGTGCCAGCAGTTTATCGGTTGTGGCCAATCAGCCCCAGCATTTT. Translating it yields CASSLSVVANQPQHF.

In its sample, this clonotype was seen a few times. This sequence joins TRBV6-1 and TRBJ1-1; 7 bases line up with TRBD1. The CDR3 sequence is 15 residues long. Germline V CDR1 and CDR2: MNHNS, SASEGT. V gave up 3 bases and J gave up 0 bases; unmatched junction bases: 4. CDR3 loop: CASSENRGLNTEAFF. The CDR3 coding sequence is TGTGCCAGCAGTGAGAACAGGGGATTGAACACTGAAGCTTTCTTT.

The CDR3 DNA sequence: TGTGCCAGCAGCTTGACAGGGGCCGAGGTGGAGACCCAGTACTTC. This sequence encodes CASSLTGAEVETQYF. The chain recombines TRBV7-6 with TRBJ2-5; 8 nucleotides agree with TRBD1. Germline V gene lookup returns CDR1 SGHVS and CDR2 FNYEAQ. The V gene end was trimmed by 3 bases and the J gene end by 5 bases; junction bases not matched to a gene: 8. The CDR3 spans 15 residues.

V gene TRBV7-8 combines with J gene TRBJ1-4; D is ambiguous. Germline CDR1 is SGHVS and CDR2 is FQNEAQ. This CDR3 region has 15 residues. Trimming cost V 5 bases and J 6 bases, with 16 bases left between them. CDR3 protein: CASSRDGLGDEKLFF. CDR3 DNA: TGTGCCAGCAGCCGAGACGGACTCGGGGATGAAAAACTGTTTTTT.

The chain combines TRBV9 with TRBJ2-1; 8 bases align to TRBD1. Trimming removed 3 bases from V and 5 bases from J; junction bases left unmatched: 10. This CDR3 has 16 residues. Germline V gene data show CDR1 as SGDLS and CDR2 as YYNGEE. The CDR3 DNA follows: TGTGCCAGCAGCGCAGGGGGCAGGCCGTCTCACAATGAGCAGTTCTTC. It specifies CASSAGGRPSHNEQFF. Using reference TRBV9 and TRBJ2-1 for the parts outside the CDR3, the full variable domain is DSGVTQTPKHLITATGQRVTLRCSPRSGDLSVYWYQQSLDQGLQFLIQYYNGEERAKGNILERFSAQQFPDLHSELNLSSLELGDSALYFCASSAGGRPSHNEQFFGPGTRLTVL.

The chain combines TRBV6-1 with TRBJ1-4, with D uncertain. Germline V gives CDR1 MNHNS, CDR2 SASEGT. V lost 8 bases and J lost 5, with 21 bases in between. The CDR3 loop spans 16 amino acids. This chain's CDR3 is CASASTARQFNEKLFF. The CDR3 DNA is TGTGCCAGCGCCTCAACGGCCAGGCAGTTCAATGAAAAACTGTTTTTT.

The rearrangement joins TRBV6-5 to TRBJ2-2, with TRBD2 matching 14 bases. J gave up 1 base and V 6 bases, and 7 bases lay outside the gene matches. In germline, CDR1 is MNHEY, CDR2 SVGAGI. The length of the CDR3 is 18 residues. The CDR3 region has the DNA TGTGCCAGCAGCTATCGGACTAGCGGGGGGTGGAACACCGGGGAGCTGTTTTTT. This gives the protein CASSYRTSGGWNTGELFF.

The chain is built from TRBV27 and TRBJ2-3; 8 positions match TRBD2. The CDR3 loop spans 18 amino acids. Germline V lookup: CDR1 MNHEY, CDR2 SMNVEV (reference sequence). Losses at the gene ends were 4 bases for V and 3 bases for J; bases not matched to a gene: 15. CDR3 in amino acids: CASSYAPPGLGATDTQYF. The CDR3 nucleotides are TGTGCCAGCAGTTATGCCCCCCCGGGACTAGGAGCGACAGATACGCAGTATTTT.

This sequence joins TRBV7-8 and TRBJ1-1; 11 nucleotides line up with TRBD1. The CDR3 runs 16 residues. The germline V gene has CDR1 SGHVS and CDR2 FQNEAQ. Trimming cost V 4 bases and J 0 bases; bases outside gene matches: 4. The CDR3 is CASSWDRGNLNTEAFF. The CDR3 nucleotides read TGTGCCAGCAGCTGGGACAGGGGGAACTTGAACACTGAAGCTTTCTTT.

The rearrangement links TRBV10-3 to TRBJ1-2; the D gene is possibly TRBD1 (6 bases). Germline V lookup: CDR1 ENHRY, CDR2 SYGVKD. Deletions cut 9 bases from V and 5 bases from J, with 10 bases between. This CDR3 is built from 11 residues. CDR3 amino acids: CAIGTSYGYTF. CDR3 DNA: TGTGCCATTGGGACAAGTTATGGCTACACCTTC.

About this clonotype: A clone one base away is much larger, so this may be a read error. The rearrangement uses TRBV7-2 and TRBJ2-3, with 7 bases identical to TRBD1. This CDR3 region has 17 residues. The germline gives CDR1 SGHTA, CDR2 FQGNSA. CDR3 nucleotide sequence: TGTGTCAGCAGCGACTGGGACAGAACAACTAGCACAGATACGCAGTATTTT. It translates to CVSSDWDRTTSTDTQYF.

This clonotype has only a few counts. V usage is TRBV11-3 and J usage is TRBJ2-2, with TRBD1 matching 9 bases. V was clipped by 4 bases and J by 11 bases; unmatched bases: 14. Germline loops: CDR1 SGHNT, CDR2 YENEEA. The CDR3 sequence is 16 residues long. The CDR3 nucleotides read TGTGCCAGCAGCTCAGACAGGGGGAAGTCGTTCGGAGAGCTGTTTTTT. Translating gives CASSSDRGKSFGELFF.

This clonotype was counted a few times. The chain has TRBV29-1 and TRBJ2-2; D gene uncertain. The CDR3 totals 13 residues. Germline CDR1 SQVTM, CDR2 ANQGSEA. V lost 5 bases and J lost 1, with 8 bases in between. CDR3 DNA sequence: TGCAGCGTTCGCCCAGAGAACACCGGGGAGCTGTTTTTT. It is translated as CSVRPENTGELFF.

V usage is TRBV19 and J usage is TRBJ1-1; TRBD1 might be the D (5 bases). CDR1 and CDR2 from the germline V gene are LNHDA and SQIVND (reference sequence). This CDR3 comprises 14 residues. Trimming took 3 bases from V and 11 from J, leaving 19 bases between them. The CDR3 bases are TGTGCCAGTAGTATCGGGGAGGAGGACATCGAGGCTTTCTTT. Translation gives CASSIGEEDIEAFF.

V usage is TRBV7-2 and J usage is TRBJ1-1; D is perhaps TRBD1 (6 bases). V dropped 5 bases and J dropped 4 bases, with 17 bases sitting between them. The germline V gene has CDR1 SGHTA and CDR2 FQGNSA. The CDR3 sequence is 15 residues long. The CDR3 is CASSVYRVYGTEAFF. In nucleotides, the CDR3 is TGTGCCAGCAGCGTCTACAGGGTTTACGGCACTGAAGCTTTCTTT.

This clonotype has only a few counts. This sequence joins TRBV6-1 and TRBJ2-5; 8 bases are a match to TRBD2. Germline trimming cut 2 bases from V and 0 bases from J; bases unmatched to any gene: 14. Per germline, CDR1 MNHNS and CDR2 SASEGT. The CDR3 contains 19 residues. The CDR3 spells CASSEPGGLVMGYQETQYF. Here the CDR3 DNA reads TGTGCCAGCAGTGAACCTGGGGGACTAGTTATGGGTTACCAAGAGACCCAGTACTTC.

The chain employs TRBV7-3 and TRBJ2-1; D may be TRBD1 (6 bases). The CDR3 spans 16 residues. V was shortened by 5 bases and J by 0 bases, with 14 bases between the two germline ends. Germline CDR1 SGHTA, CDR2 FQGTGA. Here the CDR3 DNA reads TGTGCCAGCAGCCCCCTGGGGGCAACCTCCTACAATGAGCAGTTCTTC. This codes for CASSPLGATSYNEQFF. The full variable domain, rest sourced from reference TRBV7-3 and TRBJ2-1, is GAGVSQTPSNKVTEKGKYVELRCDPISGHTALYWYRQSLGQGPEFLIYFQGTGAADDSGLPNDRFFAVRPEGSVSTLKIQRTERGDSAVYLCASSPLGATSYNEQFFGPGTRLTVL.